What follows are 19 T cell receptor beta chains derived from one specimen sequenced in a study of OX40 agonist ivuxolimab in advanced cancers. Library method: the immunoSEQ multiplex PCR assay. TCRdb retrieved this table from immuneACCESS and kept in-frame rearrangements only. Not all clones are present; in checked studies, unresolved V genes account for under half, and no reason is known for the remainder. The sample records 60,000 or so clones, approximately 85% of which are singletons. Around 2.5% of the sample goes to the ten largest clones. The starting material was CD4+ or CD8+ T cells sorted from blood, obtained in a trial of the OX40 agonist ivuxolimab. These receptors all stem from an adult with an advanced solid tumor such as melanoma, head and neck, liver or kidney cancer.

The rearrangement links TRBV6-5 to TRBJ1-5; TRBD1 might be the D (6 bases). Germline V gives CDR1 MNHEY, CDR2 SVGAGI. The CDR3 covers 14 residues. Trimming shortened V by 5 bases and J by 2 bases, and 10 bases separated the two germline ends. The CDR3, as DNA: TGTGCCAGCAGTCACAGGGCGGGCAATCAGCCCCAGCATTTT. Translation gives CASSHRAGNQPQHF.

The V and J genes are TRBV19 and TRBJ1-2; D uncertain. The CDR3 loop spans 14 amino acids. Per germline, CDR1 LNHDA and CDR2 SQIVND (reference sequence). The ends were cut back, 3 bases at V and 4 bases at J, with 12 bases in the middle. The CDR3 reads CASSMEGFSYGYTF. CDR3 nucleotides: TGTGCCAGTAGTATGGAGGGATTCTCCTATGGCTACACCTTC.

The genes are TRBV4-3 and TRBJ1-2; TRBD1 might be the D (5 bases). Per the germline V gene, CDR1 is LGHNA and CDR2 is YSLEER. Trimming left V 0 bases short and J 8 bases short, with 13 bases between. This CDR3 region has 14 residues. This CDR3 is CASSQDGGGSGYTF. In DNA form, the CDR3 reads TGCGCCAGCAGCCAAGATGGCGGGGGGTCCGGCTACACCTTC.

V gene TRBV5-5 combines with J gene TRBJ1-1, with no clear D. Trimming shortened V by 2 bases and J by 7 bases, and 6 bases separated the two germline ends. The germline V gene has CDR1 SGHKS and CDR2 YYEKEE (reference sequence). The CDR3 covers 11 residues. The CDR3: CASSFVGEAFF. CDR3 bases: TGTGCCAGCAGCTTTGTTGGTGAAGCTTTCTTT.

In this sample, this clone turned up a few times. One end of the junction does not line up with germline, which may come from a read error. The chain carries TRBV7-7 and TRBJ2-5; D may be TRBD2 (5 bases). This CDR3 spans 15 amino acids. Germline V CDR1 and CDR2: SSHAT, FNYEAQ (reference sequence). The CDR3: CASSLTLTRTETQYF. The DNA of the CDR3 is TGTGCTAGCAGCCTCACGCTTACTAGGACGGAGACCCAGTACTTC.

This chain's CDR3 is CASGLIGETQYF. DNA for the CDR3: TGTGCTAGTGGTTTGATAGGGGAGACCCAGTACTTC. The chain has TRBV12-5 and TRBJ2-5; unclear D gene. This CDR3 has 12 amino acids. Germline assignment: CDR1 LGHNT and CDR2 FRNRAP. V lost 2 bases and J 5 bases, leaving 6 bases between the germline ends.

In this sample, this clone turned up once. CDR3 sequence: CASSPLGTGSYEQYF. The DNA of the CDR3 is TGTGCCAGTAGTCCCCTCGGGACAGGGTCCTACGAGCAGTACTTC. The chain links TRBV19 to TRBJ2-7; TRBD1 matches at 9 bases. The CDR3 has 15 residues. In germline, CDR1 is LNHDA, CDR2 SQIVND (reference sequence). With V trimmed by 5 bases and J by 1 base, 6 bases remained unmatched.

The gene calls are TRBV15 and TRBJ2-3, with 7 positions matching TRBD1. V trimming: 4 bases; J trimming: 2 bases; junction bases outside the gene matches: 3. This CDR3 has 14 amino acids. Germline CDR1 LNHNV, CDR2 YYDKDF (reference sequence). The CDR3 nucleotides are TGTGCCACCAGCACGGGACAGCCCACAGATACGCAGTATTTT. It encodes CATSTGQPTDTQYF.

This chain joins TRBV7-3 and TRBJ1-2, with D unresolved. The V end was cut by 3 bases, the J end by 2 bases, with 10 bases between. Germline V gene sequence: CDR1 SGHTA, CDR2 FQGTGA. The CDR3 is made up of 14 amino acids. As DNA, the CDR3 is TGTGCCAGCAGCTTTGACCGCGGAAACTATGGCTACACCTTC. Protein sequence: CASSFDRGNYGYTF.

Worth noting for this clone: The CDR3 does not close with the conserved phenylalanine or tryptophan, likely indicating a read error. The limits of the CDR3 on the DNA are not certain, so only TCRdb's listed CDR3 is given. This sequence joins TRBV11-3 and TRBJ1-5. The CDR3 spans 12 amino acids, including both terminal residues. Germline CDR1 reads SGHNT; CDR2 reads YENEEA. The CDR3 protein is CASGLGAGRLTV.

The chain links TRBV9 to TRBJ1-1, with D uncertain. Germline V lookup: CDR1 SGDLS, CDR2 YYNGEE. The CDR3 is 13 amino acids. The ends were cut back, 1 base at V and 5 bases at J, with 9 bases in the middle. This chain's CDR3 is CASSVYPRTEAFF. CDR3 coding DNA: TGTGCCAGCAGCGTATACCCCCGAACTGAAGCTTTCTTT.

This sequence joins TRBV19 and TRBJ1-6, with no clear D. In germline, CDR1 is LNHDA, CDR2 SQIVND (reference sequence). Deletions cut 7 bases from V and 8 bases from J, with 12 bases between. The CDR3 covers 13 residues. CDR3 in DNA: TGTGCCAGTAAACAGTCCGGGCATTCACCCCTCCACTTT. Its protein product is CASKQSGHSPLHF.

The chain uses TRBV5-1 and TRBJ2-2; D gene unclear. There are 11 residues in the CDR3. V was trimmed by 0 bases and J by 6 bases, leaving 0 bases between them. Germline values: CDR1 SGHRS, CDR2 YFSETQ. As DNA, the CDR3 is TGCGCCAGCAGCTTGGCCGGGGAGCTGTTTTTT. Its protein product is CASSLAGELFF.

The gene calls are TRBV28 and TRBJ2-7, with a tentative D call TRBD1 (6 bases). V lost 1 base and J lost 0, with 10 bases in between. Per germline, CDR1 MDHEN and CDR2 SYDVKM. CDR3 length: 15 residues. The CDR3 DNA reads TGTGCCAGCAGTTTATTGGGGGCTAGCTCCTACGAGCAGTACTTC. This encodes CASSLLGASSYEQYF.

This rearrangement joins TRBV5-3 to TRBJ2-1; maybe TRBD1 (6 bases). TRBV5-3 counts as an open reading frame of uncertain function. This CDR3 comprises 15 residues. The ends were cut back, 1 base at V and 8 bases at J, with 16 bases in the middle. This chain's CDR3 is CARSLSGGTMDEQFF. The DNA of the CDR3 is TGTGCCAGAAGCTTGTCGGGTGGGACAATGGATGAGCAGTTCTTC.

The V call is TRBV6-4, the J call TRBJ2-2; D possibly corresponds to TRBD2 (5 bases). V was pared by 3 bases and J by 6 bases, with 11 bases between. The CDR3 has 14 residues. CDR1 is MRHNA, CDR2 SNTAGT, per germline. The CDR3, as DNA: TGTGCCAGCAGTGAGGAGGTGTGGGCCGGGGAGCTGTTTTTT. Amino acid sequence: CASSEEVWAGELFF.

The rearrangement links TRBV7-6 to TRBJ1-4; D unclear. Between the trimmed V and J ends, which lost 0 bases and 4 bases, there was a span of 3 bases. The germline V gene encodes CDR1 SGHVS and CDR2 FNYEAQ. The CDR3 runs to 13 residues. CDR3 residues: CASSLADNEKLFF. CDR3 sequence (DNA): TGTGCCAGCAGCTTAGCCGATAATGAAAAACTGTTTTTT.

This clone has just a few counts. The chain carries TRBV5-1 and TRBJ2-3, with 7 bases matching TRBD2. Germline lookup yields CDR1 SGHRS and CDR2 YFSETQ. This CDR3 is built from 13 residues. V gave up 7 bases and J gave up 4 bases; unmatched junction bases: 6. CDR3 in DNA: TGCGCCAGCGGCCGACGGGAGGCAGATACGCAGTATTTT. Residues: CASGRREADTQYF.

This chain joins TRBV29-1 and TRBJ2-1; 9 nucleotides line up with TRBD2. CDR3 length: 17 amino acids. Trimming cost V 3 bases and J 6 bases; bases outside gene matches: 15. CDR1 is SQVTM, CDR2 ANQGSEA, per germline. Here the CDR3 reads CSVEASGGPLPLNEQFF. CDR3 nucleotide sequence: TGCAGCGTTGAGGCAAGCGGGGGGCCACTCCCCCTCAATGAGCAGTTCTTC.